This T cell receptor (beta chain) appears in the sequencing data of a study of T cell responses to AZD1222 COVID-19 vaccine. Study outcomes and limitations: After the peak T cell response, and only then, were repertoires sampled. In the spike-specific TCR repertoire, nearly half reportedly target unmutated variant regions. Donors in the cohort were predominantly white British and more often female, and clonal diversity was possibly underestimated. Spike-specific TCR breadth and depth were elevated following two AZD1222 doses.

Concerning this clone itself: Antigen: not known.

TCRdb's table, derived via immunoSEQ multiplex PCR, lists solely in-frame clones and lacks some. Of about 120,000 clones in the sample, around nine tenths were seen once. The CDR3 length is 14 residues. CDR1 is MNHEY and CDR2 is SMNVEV in the germline V gene (reference sequence). Unmatched junction bases numbered 5, after V lost 6 bases and J lost 4 bases. The V gene is TRBV27, the J gene TRBJ2-7; 11 bases line up with TRBD2. The material was peripheral blood, obtained on day 0 of AZD1222 vaccination. The source is an adult in good health. DNA of the CDR3: TGTGCCAGCAGGATAGCGGGAGGGTCGTACGAGCAGTACTTC. Amino acid sequence: CASRIAGGSYEQYF.